Here is one T cell receptor beta chain with its context. Produced via immunoSEQ multiplex PCR; TCRdb's table is partial and in-frame only. Counted here are about 2.3 million clones, just over 90% occurring once; the ten biggest clones make up approximately 0.4%. These data originate in a study of shared clonotypes between healthy human individuals. Per the germline V gene, CDR1 is SGHTA and CDR2 is FQGNSA. This CDR3 contains 15 residues. V lost 5 bases, J lost 2 bases, and 9 bases stayed unmatched. Specimen: naive CD4+ T cells from PBMCs. Subset of the sample: CD45RA+ positively selected. J is TRBJ2-7 and V is TRBV7-2; 7 bases match TRBD2. The sequence was collected from a man younger than 35 in good health. Some clones in this sample may be carry-over from other donors' samples. CDR3 region: CASSPMGLAAYEQYF. CDR3 sequence (DNA): TGTGCCAGCAGCCCAATGGGGCTAGCGGCCTACGAGCAGTACTTC. Together with reference TRBV7-2 and TRBJ2-7, the CDR3 gives the full variable domain: GAGVSQSPSNKVTEKGKDVELRCDPISGHTALYWYRQSLGQGLEFLIYFQGNSAPDKSGLPSDRFSAERTGGSVSTLTIQRTQQEDSAVYLCASSPMGLAAYEQYFGPGTRLTVT.